The 8 T cell receptor beta chains below were found in one sample sequenced in a study of T cells after yellow fever vaccination. TCRdb reprocessed the 5' RACE reads with MiXCR, giving one entry per CDR3 protein. The data show about 320,000 distinct CDR3 sequences, roughly an eighth seen once. Sequenced here: CD4+ T cells sorted from PBMCs, sampled 15 days after the yellow fever booster vaccination. The receptors derive from a man aged 18 to 30 who received the YFV17D yellow fever vaccine.

The rearrangement joins TRBV11-2 to TRBJ1-1, with 11 bases fitting TRBD1. Germline V CDR1 and CDR2: SGHAT, FQNNGV. Trimming removed 0 bases from V and 3 bases from J; junction bases left unmatched: 6. This CDR3 contains 17 residues. This chain's CDR3 is CASSLDYRTGGYTEAFF. As DNA, the CDR3 is TGTGCCAGCAGCTTAGATTACCGGACAGGGGGCTACACTGAAGCTTTCTTT.

This clonotype was seen a few times. This chain joins TRBV29-1 and TRBJ2-5; weak D call: TRBD2 (5 bases). Germline assignment: CDR1 SQVTM and CDR2 ANQGSEA. The CDR3 covers 13 residues. V was cut by 7 bases and J by 0 bases, with 12 bases left in between. The CDR3 DNA is TGCAGCGCCCGGGGAGCGGACCAAGAGACCCAGTACTTC. The encoded protein is CSARGADQETQYF.

This clonotype was seen more than once but under ten times. This sequence joins TRBV20-1 and TRBJ1-5; D possibly corresponds to TRBD1 (5 bases). Per germline, CDR1 DFQATT and CDR2 SNEGSKA (reference sequence). Trimming removed 0 bases from V and 4 bases from J, with 10 bases in between. The CDR3 spans 14 residues. This CDR3 is CSARDFQGNQPQHF. The CDR3 DNA is TGCAGTGCTAGAGATTTTCAGGGTAATCAGCCCCAGCATTTT.

This clonotype was detected only a few times. The chain uses TRBV29-1 and TRBJ2-3; perhaps D is TRBD1 or TRBD2 (5 bases each). V was cut by 4 bases and J by 0 bases, with 14 bases left in between. The CDR3 is made up of 15 amino acids. Germline V CDR1 and CDR2: SQVTM, ANQGSEA. Here the CDR3 reads CSVAGQLRSTDTQYF. Written as DNA, the CDR3 is TGCAGCGTTGCGGGGCAGCTCCGTAGCACAGATACGCAGTATTTT.

V usage is TRBV18 and J usage is TRBJ1-1, with 7 bases identical to TRBD1. Trimming removed 2 bases from V and 2 bases from J; junction bases left unmatched: 8. This CDR3 is built from 16 residues. Germline lookup yields CDR1 KGHSH and CDR2 LQKENI. The CDR3 sequence: CASSPRTGQANTEAFF. DNA of the CDR3: TGTGCCAGCTCACCAAGAACAGGACAGGCCAACACTGAAGCTTTCTTT.

This chain joins TRBV20-1 and TRBJ2-3; D uncertain. Germline V gives CDR1 DFQATT, CDR2 SNEGSKA (reference sequence). The CDR3 sequence is 11 residues long. V was shortened by 5 bases and J by 4 bases, with 7 bases between the two germline ends. The CDR3 spells CSALPSDTQYF. The CDR3 DNA reads as TGCAGTGCTCTACCTTCAGATACGCAGTATTTT.

The chain couples TRBV20-1 to TRBJ1-2; D perhaps matches TRBD1 (6 bases). V lost 3 bases and J 11 bases, leaving 13 bases between the germline ends. This CDR3 spans 11 amino acids. The germline CDR1 and CDR2 sequences are DFQATT and SNEGSKA (reference sequence). CDR3 DNA sequence: TGCAGTGCTAGCATCAGACAGGAATACACCTTC. Translation gives CSASIRQEYTF.

This clonotype has just a few counts. The chain has TRBV2 and TRBJ2-3; no definite D call. The CDR3 loop spans 12 amino acids. The V gene's germline CDR1 is SNHLY and CDR2 FYNNEI. V was shortened by 6 bases and J by 3 bases, with 7 bases between the two germline ends. Here the CDR3 DNA reads TGTGCCAGCAGGACGGAGACAGATACGCAGTATTTT. Translating gives CASRTETDTQYF.